This TCR beta chain comes out of a study of blood T cells in healthy people across ages. CDR1 and CDR2 (germline): SGHAT, FQNNGV. This CDR3 has 15 residues. The ends were cut back, 2 bases at V and 2 bases at J, with 11 bases in the middle. Through a sample-barcoded 5' primer and a J-beta primer mix, a second PCR was run for about 7 to 12 cycles. Each CDR3 protein is one row after TCRdb ran MiXCR on the 5' RACE reads. The profile covers 1.4 million or so distinct CDR3 sequences, with 42% appearing a single time and about 4.1% taken by the ten largest. This clonotype was counted only a few times. This chain connects TRBV11-2 to TRBJ2-3, with no clear D. The TCR was taken from a woman between 18 and 30 years old in good health. What was sequenced was blood. In DNA, the CDR3 is TGTGCCAGCAGCTTATTCCACGGTAACACAGATACGCAGTATTTT. It is translated as CASSLFHGNTDTQYF.